The 3 T cell receptor beta chains in this list originate from one sample, sequenced in a study of blood T cell repertoires in COVID-19. Clones were read by immunoSEQ multiplex PCR, and TCRdb kept only the in-frame ones, dropping some. Of about 170,000 clones listed, almost 85% are singletons. The sample was peripheral blood. The receptors here all came from a woman of 80 years or more with acute or convalescent COVID-19.

The chain carries TRBV30 and TRBJ1-5, with D tentatively TRBD1 (5 bases). The CDR3 has 14 amino acids. Germline-derived CDR1 and CDR2 are GTSNPN and SVGIG (reference sequence). V gave up 0 bases and J gave up 3 bases, with 9 bases separating them. The CDR3 is CAWSVRGNNQPQHF. The CDR3 region has the DNA TGTGCCTGGAGTGTTAGGGGCAACAATCAGCCCCAGCATTTT.

This chain links TRBV5-1 with TRBJ2-4; D is unclear. The CDR3 sequence is 13 residues long. Germline-derived CDR1 and CDR2 are SGHRS and YFSETQ. V lost 0 bases and J 6 bases, leaving 7 bases between the germline ends. This chain's CDR3 is CASSLDGSNIQYF. CDR3 bases: TGCGCCAGCAGCTTGGATGGCTCAAACATTCAGTACTTC. The variable domain in full, with the rest retrieved from reference TRBV5-1 and TRBJ2-4, is KAGVTQTPRYLIKTRGQQVTLSCSPISGHRSVSWYQQTPGQGLQFLFEYFSETQRNKGNFPGRFSGRQFSNSRSEMNVSTLELGDSALYLCASSLDGSNIQYFGAGTRLSVL.

V is TRBV7-9 and J is TRBJ2-7; 9 nucleotides agree with TRBD1. This CDR3 comprises 15 residues. The germline V gene encodes CDR1 SEHNR and CDR2 FQNEAQ (reference sequence). V gave up 4 bases and J gave up 4 bases; unmatched junction bases: 8. CDR3 region: CASSSVGQGKYEQYF. In DNA form, the CDR3 reads TGTGCCAGCAGCTCGGTGGGACAGGGAAAATACGAGCAGTACTTC. The whole variable domain, remainder taken from reference TRBV7-9 and TRBJ2-7, is DTGVSQNPRHKITKRGQNVTFRCDPISEHNRLYWYRQTLGQGPEFLTYFQNEAQLEKSRLLSDRFSAERPKGSFSTLEIQRTEQGDSAMYLCASSSVGQGKYEQYFGPGTRLTVT.